The 24 T cell receptor beta chains in this list originate from one sample, sequenced in a study of beta chain features in type 1 diabetes. Expressed TCRB transcripts were sequenced because the isolated RNA had all been reverse transcribed beforehand. Profiling relied on immunoSEQ multiplex PCR, and the TCRdb table lists in-frame clones only, not all of them. The sample comprises approximately 17,000 clones, about three quarters of which are singletons, and roughly 0.77% rests with the top ten. No cognate antigen is known for these TCRs. Regarding the study as a whole: People with Type 1 diabetes carried modestly yet significantly shorter TCRB CDR3s in all four CD4+ subsets.

Sequences were obtained from stem cell memory CD4+ T cells from blood. These receptors originate from a man aged 30-40 years with type 1 diabetes.

V gene TRBV30 combines with J gene TRBJ2-3; 8 nucleotides align to TRBD1. There are 15 residues in the CDR3. Looked up from germline, CDR1 is GTSNPN and CDR2 is SVGIG (reference sequence). Germline trimming cut 6 bases from V and 0 bases from J; bases unmatched to any gene: 8. CDR3 loop: CACPFYRGSTDTQYF. The CDR3 DNA reads as TGTGCCTGCCCCTTTTACAGGGGGAGCACAGATACGCAGTATTTT.

This clone was counted a single time. V and J are TRBV2 and TRBJ2-5; TRBD1 matches 7 bases. This CDR3 has 12 residues. J lost 5 bases, V lost 6 bases, and 3 bases had no gene match. Per the germline V gene, CDR1 is SNHLY and CDR2 is FYNNEI. In DNA form, the CDR3 reads TGTGCCAGCAGGGGACAGTCGGAGACCCAGTACTTC. It yields the protein CASRGQSETQYF.

This chain joins TRBV2 and TRBJ1-2, with D possibly TRBD1 on 6 matching bases. The CDR3 spans 13 residues. Per germline, CDR1 SNHLY and CDR2 FYNNEI. V was pared by 7 bases and J by 4 bases, with 13 bases between. The CDR3 loop is CASKQGGGYGYTF. The CDR3 DNA follows: TGTGCCAGCAAACAGGGCGGCGGCTATGGCTACACCTTC.

The chain couples TRBV6-5 to TRBJ2-7, with 8 bases identical to TRBD1. Germline values: CDR1 MNHEY, CDR2 SVGAGI. The CDR3 is made up of 13 amino acids. Trimming at V came to 5 bases and at J to 3 bases, leaving 3 bases not matched to a gene. The CDR3 bases are TGTGCCAGCAGTATCGGACAGGGCTACGAGCAGTACTTC. Amino acid sequence: CASSIGQGYEQYF.

The DNA of the CDR3 is TGTGCCAGCAGCTTTCAGGGGGCGGCTGGGGCCAACGTCCTGACTTTC. Translation: CASSFQGAAGANVLTF. The chain links TRBV7-9 to TRBJ2-6; 8 bases are shared with TRBD1. After removal of 3 bases from V and 2 bases from J, the junction contained 3 bases not matched to a gene. Germline V CDR1 and CDR2: SEHNR, FQNEAQ (reference sequence). The CDR3 is 16 amino acids.

The rearrangement links TRBV5-6 to TRBJ1-1; D is unresolved. This CDR3 region has 15 residues. Germline CDR1 reads SGHDT; CDR2 reads YYEEEE. Between the trimmed V and J ends, which lost 0 bases and 1 base, there was a span of 10 bases. The CDR3 bases are TGTGCCAGCAGCTTGGTACGGGGAGGGAACACTGAAGCTTTCTTT. This encodes CASSLVRGGNTEAFF.

Remarks on this clone: The same CDR3 also results from other DNA sequences found in this sample. This chain joins TRBV5-1 and TRBJ1-5, with 9 bases aligning to TRBD1. Trimming at V came to 4 bases and at J to 6 bases, leaving 8 bases not matched to a gene. There are 15 residues in the CDR3. Germline CDR1 is SGHRS and CDR2 is YFSETQ. The CDR3: CASSLRTGEAQPQHF. CDR3 in DNA: TGCGCCAGCAGCCTGCGGACAGGGGAGGCTCAGCCCCAGCATTTT. Together with reference TRBV5-1 and TRBJ1-5, the CDR3 gives the full variable domain: KAGVTQTPRYLIKTRGQQVTLSCSPISGHRSVSWYQQTPGQGLQFLFEYFSETQRNKGNFPGRFSGRQFSNSRSEMNVSTLELGDSALYLCASSLRTGEAQPQHFGDGTRLSIL.

The rearrangement links TRBV29-1 to TRBJ1-1; perhaps TRBD1 as D (5 bases). This CDR3 comprises 13 residues. CDR1 is SQVTM and CDR2 is ANQGSEA in the germline V gene. Trimming took off 1 base at V and 1 base at J, with 7 bases between the two ends. CDR3 DNA sequence: TGCAGCGTTGAAGCAGGGCAGAACACTGAAGCTTTCTTT. This encodes CSVEAGQNTEAFF.

In the case of this clone: At one boundary the junction diverges from the germline segment, which might be a read error. The chain is built from TRBV19 and TRBJ2-6; D call uncertain. Germline CDR1 and CDR2: LNHDA and SQIVND (reference sequence). The length of the CDR3 is 15 residues. CDR3 bases: TGTGCCAGTGGTATCTTTGTCTCTGGGGCCAACGTCCTGACTTTC. Translating it yields CASGIFVSGANVLTF.

The chain couples TRBV5-6 to TRBJ2-5, with a possible D match to TRBD1 (5 bases). Germline V lookup: CDR1 SGHDT, CDR2 YYEEEE. This CDR3 is 14 amino acids long. V gave up 5 bases and J gave up 4 bases, with 15 bases separating them. CDR3 residues: CASRSTVERETQYF. CDR3 nucleotides: TGTGCCAGCAGATCGACAGTGGAAAGAGAGACCCAGTACTTC.

The chain couples TRBV7-9 to TRBJ2-3; D is unclear. In germline, CDR1 is SEHNR, CDR2 FQNEAQ (reference sequence). The CDR3 covers 11 residues. V was shortened by 5 bases and J by 3 bases, with 3 bases between the two germline ends. The CDR3 protein is CASSATDTQYF. The CDR3 DNA sequence: TGTGCCAGCAGCGCGACAGATACGCAGTATTTT.

This clone was observed a few times. The V call is TRBV7-2, the J call TRBJ2-3, with 8 bases aligning to TRBD2. The CDR3 sequence is 16 residues long. V gave up 3 bases and J gave up 3 bases; unmatched junction bases: 8. Germline V gives CDR1 SGHTA, CDR2 FQGNSA. This chain's CDR3 is CASSFEAGGLTDTQYF. The CDR3 nucleotides read TGTGCCAGCAGCTTTGAGGCGGGGGGATTAACAGATACGCAGTATTTT.

This chain links TRBV2 with TRBJ2-7; D is possibly TRBD1 (5 bases). The CDR3 consists of 14 residues. V was clipped by 6 bases and J by 0 bases, with 12 bases between them. Germline assignment: CDR1 SNHLY and CDR2 FYNNEI. CDR3 coding DNA: TGTGCCAGCAGAACCCAACAGGACTCCTACGAGCAGTACTTC. Its protein is CASRTQQDSYEQYF.

The chain has TRBV18 and TRBJ2-1, with TRBD1 as a possible D gene (5 bases). The CDR3 loop spans 15 amino acids. Germline values: CDR1 KGHSH, CDR2 LQKENI. V was shortened by 1 base and J by 5 bases, with 12 bases between the two germline ends. The CDR3 reads CASSPQGIPDNEQFF. The CDR3 nucleotides are TGTGCCAGCTCACCACAGGGGATCCCGGACAATGAGCAGTTCTTC. The full variable domain, its missing parts supplied by reference TRBV18 and TRBJ2-1, is NAGVMQNPRHLVRRRGQEARLRCSPMKGHSHVYWYRQLPEEGLKFMVYLQKENIIDESGMPKERFSAEFPKEGPSILRIQQVVRGDSAAYFCASSPQGIPDNEQFFGPGTRLTVL.

The CDR3 loop reads CASSPHEFEGQEQFF. The CDR3 DNA reads as TGTGCCAGCAGTCCTCATGAGTTCGAGGGACAGGAGCAGTTCTTC. This chain links TRBV6-6 with TRBJ2-1; TRBD1 aligns across 7 bases. The CDR3 is made up of 15 amino acids. Looked up from germline, CDR1 is MNHNY and CDR2 is SVGAGI (reference sequence). After removal of 5 bases from V and 10 bases from J, the junction contained 14 bases not matched to a gene.

The chain combines TRBV2 with TRBJ2-2, with 9 bases that match TRBD2. Germline values: CDR1 SNHLY, CDR2 FYNNEI. The V gene end was trimmed by 4 bases and the J gene end by 8 bases; junction bases not matched to a gene: 11. This CDR3 spans 16 amino acids. CDR3 sequence reads: CASSAFSGGPTGELFF. The CDR3 DNA reads TGTGCCAGCAGTGCTTTTAGCGGGGGCCCCACGGGGGAGCTGTTTTTT.

This sequence joins TRBV7-9 and TRBJ1-1; D is undetermined. Germline CDR1 is SEHNR and CDR2 is FQNEAQ (reference sequence). V lost 2 bases and J lost 3, with 10 bases in between. The CDR3 is 14 residues long. The CDR3, as DNA: TGTGCCAGCAGCTTACGAGAACTGTACACTGAAGCTTTCTTT. It yields the protein CASSLRELYTEAFF. Supplemented by reference TRBV7-9 and TRBJ1-1, the full variable domain reads DTGVSQNPRHKITKRGQNVTFRCDPISEHNRLYWYRQTLGQGPEFLTYFQNEAQLEKSRLLSDRFSAERPKGSFSTLEIQRTEQGDSAMYLCASSLRELYTEAFFGQGTRLTVV.

The rearrangement links TRBV5-1 to TRBJ2-2; D call uncertain. The length of the CDR3 is 15 residues. Germline V CDR1 and CDR2: SGHRS, YFSETQ. Trimming stripped 1 base from V and 1 base from J, with 8 bases between. This CDR3 reads CASSLIPENTGELFF. As DNA, the CDR3 is TGCGCCAGCAGCTTGATACCAGAGAACACCGGGGAGCTGTTTTTT.

The gene calls are TRBV9 and TRBJ2-3; D may be TRBD2 (6 bases). This CDR3 spans 15 amino acids. The ends were cut back, 4 bases at V and 6 bases at J, with 18 bases in the middle. The germline gives CDR1 SGDLS, CDR2 YYNGEE. The DNA of the CDR3 is TGTGCCAGCAGCCCCGGGGAGGTGCGTGGGGATACGCAGTATTTT. This translates into CASSPGEVRGDTQYF.

The chain links TRBV19 to TRBJ2-1, with D unresolved. This CDR3 is 13 amino acids long. The V end was cut by 7 bases, the J end by 7 bases, with 14 bases between. Germline loops: CDR1 LNHDA, CDR2 SQIVND (reference sequence). The CDR3 nucleotides are TGTGCCAGTACCCAGGCCCCGGATAATGAGCAGTTCTTC. Residues: CASTQAPDNEQFF.

DNA for the CDR3: TGTGCCAGCAGCTTAGTCAGCGGGGCCCTTAATCAGCCCCAGCATTTT. Amino acid sequence: CASSLVSGALNQPQHF. The chain carries TRBV7-8 and TRBJ1-5, with D possibly TRBD1 on 5 matching bases. From germline, CDR1 is SGHVS and CDR2 FQNEAQ. The CDR3 loop spans 16 amino acids. V shed 1 base and J shed 4 bases, with 14 bases lying between them.

The V and J genes are TRBV18 and TRBJ1-5, with D tentatively TRBD1 (5 bases). Trimming took off 2 bases at V and 2 bases at J, with 10 bases between the two ends. The CDR3 loop spans 15 amino acids. CDR1 and CDR2 from the germline V gene are KGHSH and LQKENI. CDR3: CASSPAAGRNQPQHF. CDR3 bases: TGTGCCAGCTCACCAGCGGCAGGGCGCAATCAGCCCCAGCATTTT.

CDR3 DNA: TGTGCCAGCAGTGAAGTGGGGGGGCGGGATACGCAGTATTTT. Translated, it gives CASSEVGGRDTQYF. This rearrangement joins TRBV25-1 to TRBJ2-3, with D tentatively TRBD2 (7 bases). Germline CDR1 reads MGHDK; CDR2 reads SYGVNS. Trimming removed 2 bases from V and 6 bases from J, with 12 bases in between. CDR3 size: 14 residues.

The V gene is TRBV5-6, the J gene TRBJ2-1, with 11 bases matching TRBD2. In germline, CDR1 is SGHDT, CDR2 YYEEEE. V lost 1 base, J lost 7 bases, and 7 bases stayed unmatched. This CDR3 spans 16 amino acids. DNA for the CDR3: TGTGCCAGCAGCTTGATTAGCGGGGGGGAAGGTAATGAGCAGTTCTTC. Translation: CASSLISGGEGNEQFF.